This T cell receptor beta chain was sequenced in a study of cytomegalovirus exposure and HLA in healthy donors. The V gene end was trimmed by 0 bases and the J gene end by 2 bases; junction bases not matched to a gene: 5. The germline gives CDR1 GTSNPN, CDR2 SVGIG (reference sequence). The CDR3 contains 15 residues. The PCR was carried out with 60 Vbeta primers and 13 Jbeta primers. The table came from immunoSEQ multiplex PCR; TCRdb's copy has only in-frame clones and leaves some out. The data contain about 130,000 clones, around four fifths of them singletons. The chain employs TRBV30 and TRBJ2-7, with 9 positions matching TRBD2. This sequence originates from a female donor in good health and CMV-seronegative. The sample taken for sequencing was PBMCs. CDR3 protein: CAWSVRAGGPYEQYF. The CDR3 DNA reads TGTGCCTGGAGTGTACGGGCGGGAGGGCCCTACGAGCAGTACTTC.